This T cell receptor beta chain derives from a study of radiotherapy plus CTLA-4 blockade in lung cancer. Study context: Among patients, roughly 18% showed objective responses, and approximately 30% had disease control. Overall study findings and caveats: Interferon-beta, together with early blood T cell clone dynamics, reportedly best predicted response. Expansion of tumor-derived TCR clones was observed in blood after radiotherapy plus ipilimumab.

Sequenced by immunoSEQ multiplex PCR; TCRdb stores in-frame clones only, minus some. The sample records about 40,000 clones, more than 70% being singletons. Focal radiation and CTLA-4 blockade (ipilimumab) were tested in chemo-refractory metastatic non-small-cell lung cancer patients. V was trimmed by 8 bases and J by 5 bases, leaving 15 bases between them. CDR1 is MNHEY and CDR2 is SVGAGI in the germline V gene. The CDR3 runs to 13 residues. Comment on this clone: Antigen specificity is unknown.

The source was peripheral blood, collected from a patient treated with radiotherapy plus ipilimumab. The origin of this receptor is a human donor with non-small cell lung cancer that progressed on radiotherapy plus ipilimumab. The rearrangement uses TRBV6-5 and TRBJ2-5; weak D call: TRBD2 (5 bases). DNA for the CDR3: TGTGCCAGCCACTCGGCCACGGGGGAGACCCAGTACTTC. Translation gives CASHSATGETQYF.